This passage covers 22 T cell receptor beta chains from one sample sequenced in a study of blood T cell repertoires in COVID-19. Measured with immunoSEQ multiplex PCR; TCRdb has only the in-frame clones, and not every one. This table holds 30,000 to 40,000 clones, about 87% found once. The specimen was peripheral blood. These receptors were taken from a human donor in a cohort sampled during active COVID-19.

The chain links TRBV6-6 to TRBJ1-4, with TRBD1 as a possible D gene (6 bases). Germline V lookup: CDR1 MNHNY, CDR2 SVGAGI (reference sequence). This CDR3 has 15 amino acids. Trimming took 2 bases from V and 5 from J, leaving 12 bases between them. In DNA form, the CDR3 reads TGTGCCAGCAGTTACGGGGGTGGACAGAATGAAAAACTGTTTTTT. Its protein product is CASSYGGGQNEKLFF.

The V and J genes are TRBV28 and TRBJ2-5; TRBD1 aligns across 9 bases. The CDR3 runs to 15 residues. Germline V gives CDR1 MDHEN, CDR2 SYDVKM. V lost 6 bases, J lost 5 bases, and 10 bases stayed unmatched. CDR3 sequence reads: CASRRGGTGMETQYF. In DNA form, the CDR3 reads TGTGCCAGCAGGCGTGGCGGGACAGGGATGGAGACCCAGTACTTC.

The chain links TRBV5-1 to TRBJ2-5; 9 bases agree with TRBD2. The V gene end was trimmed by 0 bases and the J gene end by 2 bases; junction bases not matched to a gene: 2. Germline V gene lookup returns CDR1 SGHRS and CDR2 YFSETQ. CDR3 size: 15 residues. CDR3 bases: TGCGCCAGCAGCTTGGTCGCGGGGGGGCAAGAGACCCAGTACTTC. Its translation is CASSLVAGGQETQYF.

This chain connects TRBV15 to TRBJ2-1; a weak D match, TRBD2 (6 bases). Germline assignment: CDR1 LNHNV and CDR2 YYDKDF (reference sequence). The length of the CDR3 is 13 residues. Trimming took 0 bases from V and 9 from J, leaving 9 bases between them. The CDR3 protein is CATSRDLGGEQFF. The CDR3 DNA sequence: TGTGCCACCAGCAGAGATCTCGGGGGTGAGCAGTTCTTC.

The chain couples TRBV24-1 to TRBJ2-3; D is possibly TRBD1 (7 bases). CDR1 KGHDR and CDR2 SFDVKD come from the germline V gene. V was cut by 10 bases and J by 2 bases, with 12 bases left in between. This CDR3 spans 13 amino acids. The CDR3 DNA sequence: TGTGCCACAGCCAGGGGGGACACAGATACGCAGTATTTT. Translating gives CATARGDTDTQYF.

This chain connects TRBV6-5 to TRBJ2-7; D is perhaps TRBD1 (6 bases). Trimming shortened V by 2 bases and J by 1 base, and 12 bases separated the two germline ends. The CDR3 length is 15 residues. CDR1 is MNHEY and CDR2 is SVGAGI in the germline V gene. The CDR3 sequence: CASSYGSQGSYEQYF. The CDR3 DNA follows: TGTGCCAGCAGTTACGGGTCTCAGGGGTCCTACGAGCAGTACTTC.

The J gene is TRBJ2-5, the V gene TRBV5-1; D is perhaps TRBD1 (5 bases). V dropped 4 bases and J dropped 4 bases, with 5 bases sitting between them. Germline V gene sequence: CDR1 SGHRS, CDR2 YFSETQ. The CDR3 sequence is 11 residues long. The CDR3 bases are TGCGCCAGCAGCCAGGGAGAGACCCAGTACTTC. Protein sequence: CASSQGETQYF.

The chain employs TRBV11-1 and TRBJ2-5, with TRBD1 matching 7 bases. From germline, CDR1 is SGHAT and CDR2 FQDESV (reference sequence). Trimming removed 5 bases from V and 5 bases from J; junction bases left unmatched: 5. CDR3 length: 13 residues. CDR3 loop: CASSTGQAETQYF. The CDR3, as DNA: TGTGCCAGCAGCACTGGACAGGCGGAGACCCAGTACTTC.

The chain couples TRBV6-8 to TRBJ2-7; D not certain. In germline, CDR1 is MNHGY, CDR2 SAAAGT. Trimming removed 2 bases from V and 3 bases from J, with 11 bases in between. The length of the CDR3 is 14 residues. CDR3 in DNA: TGTGCCAGCAGTTACCCACAGACGGTCTACGAGCAGTACTTC. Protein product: CASSYPQTVYEQYF.

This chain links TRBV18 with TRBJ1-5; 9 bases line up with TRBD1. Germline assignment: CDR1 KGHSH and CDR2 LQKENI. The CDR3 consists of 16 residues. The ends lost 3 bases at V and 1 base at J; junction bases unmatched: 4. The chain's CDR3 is CASSPTGGGSNQPQHF. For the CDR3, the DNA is TGTGCCAGCTCACCGACAGGGGGTGGAAGCAATCAGCCCCAGCATTTT.

DNA for the CDR3: TGTGCCAGCAGCCAGGCTAGCGGGAGCTGGGGGACCCAGTACTTC. Its translation is CASSQASGSWGTQYF. V usage is TRBV3-1 (or the pseudogene TRBV3-2) and J usage is TRBJ2-5; 10 positions agree with TRBD2. V shed 3 bases, J shed 7 bases, and the junction held 8 bases outside the gene matches. This CDR3 region has 15 residues. In germline, CDR1 is LGHDT, CDR2 YNNKEL (reference sequence).

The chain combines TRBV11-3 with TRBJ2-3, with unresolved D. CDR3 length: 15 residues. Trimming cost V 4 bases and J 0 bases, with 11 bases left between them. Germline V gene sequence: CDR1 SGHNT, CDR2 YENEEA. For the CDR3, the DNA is TGTGCCAGCAGCTCCACCATGGCTAGCACAGATACGCAGTATTTT. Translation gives CASSSTMASTDTQYF.

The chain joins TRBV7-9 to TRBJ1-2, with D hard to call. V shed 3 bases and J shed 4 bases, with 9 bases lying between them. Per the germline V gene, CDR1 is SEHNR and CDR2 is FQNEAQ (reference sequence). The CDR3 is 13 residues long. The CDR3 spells CASSFGESYGYTF. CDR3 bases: TGTGCCAGCAGCTTCGGGGAATCCTATGGCTACACCTTC.

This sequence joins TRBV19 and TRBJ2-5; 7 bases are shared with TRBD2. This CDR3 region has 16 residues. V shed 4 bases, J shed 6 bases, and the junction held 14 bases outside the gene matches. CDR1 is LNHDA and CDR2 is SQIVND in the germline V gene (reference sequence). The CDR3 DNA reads TGTGCCAGTAGTACGAGCATGTTGGCGGGAGTGAAGACCCAGTACTTC. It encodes CASSTSMLAGVKTQYF.

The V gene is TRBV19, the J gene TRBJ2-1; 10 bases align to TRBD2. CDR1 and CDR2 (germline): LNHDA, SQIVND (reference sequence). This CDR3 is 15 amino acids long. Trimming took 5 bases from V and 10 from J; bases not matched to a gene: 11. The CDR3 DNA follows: TGTGCCAGTAGTCTCCTAGCGGGAGTACGAGGGGAGCAGTTCTTC. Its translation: CASSLLAGVRGEQFF. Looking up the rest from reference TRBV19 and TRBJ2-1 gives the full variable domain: DGGITQSPKYLFRKEGQNVTLSCEQNLNHDAMYWYRQDPGQGLRLIYYSQIVNDFQKGDIAEGYSVSREKKESFPLTVTSAQKNPTAFYLCASSLLAGVRGEQFFGPGTRLTVL.

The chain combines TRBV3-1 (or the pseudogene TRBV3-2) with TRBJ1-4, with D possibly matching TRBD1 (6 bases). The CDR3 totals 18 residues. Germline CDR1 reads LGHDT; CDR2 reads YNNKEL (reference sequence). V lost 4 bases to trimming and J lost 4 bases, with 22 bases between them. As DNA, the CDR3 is TGTGCCAGCAGCCGCAGTTCAGGGGACCCTTTAGGTAATGAAAAACTGTTTTTT. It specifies CASSRSSGDPLGNEKLFF.

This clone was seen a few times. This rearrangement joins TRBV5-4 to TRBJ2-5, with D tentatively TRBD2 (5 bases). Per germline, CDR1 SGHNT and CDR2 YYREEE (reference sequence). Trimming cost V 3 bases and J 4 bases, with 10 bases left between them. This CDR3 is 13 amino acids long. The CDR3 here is CASSSTSTETQYF. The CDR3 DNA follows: TGTGCCAGCAGCTCAACTAGTACAGAGACCCAGTACTTC.

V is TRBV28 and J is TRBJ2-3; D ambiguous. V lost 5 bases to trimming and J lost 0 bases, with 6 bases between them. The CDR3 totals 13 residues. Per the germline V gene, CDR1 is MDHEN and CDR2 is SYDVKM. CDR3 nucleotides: TGTGCCAGCAGTCCCTTAAGCACAGATACGCAGTATTTT. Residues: CASSPLSTDTQYF.

CDR3 coding DNA: TGTGCCAGCAGCTTAGTAGCGGGGAACTACAATGAGCAGTTCTTC. Encoded protein: CASSLVAGNYNEQFF. This sequence joins TRBV7-2 and TRBJ2-1; 8 nucleotides agree with TRBD2. Germline CDR1 and CDR2: SGHTA and FQGNSA. V trimming: 1 base; J trimming: 3 bases; junction bases outside the gene matches: 2. This CDR3 has 15 amino acids.

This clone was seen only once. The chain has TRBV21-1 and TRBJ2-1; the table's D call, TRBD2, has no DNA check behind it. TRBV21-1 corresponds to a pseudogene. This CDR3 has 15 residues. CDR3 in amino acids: CASMGGQSSYNEQFF. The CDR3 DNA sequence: TGTGCCAGCATGGGCGGGCAGAGCTCCTACAATGAGCAGTTCTTC.

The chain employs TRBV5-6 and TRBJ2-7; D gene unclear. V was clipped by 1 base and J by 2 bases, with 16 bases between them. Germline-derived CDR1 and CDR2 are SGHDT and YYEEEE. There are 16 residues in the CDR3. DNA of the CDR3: TGTGCCAGCAGCTTGAGGCAGCGCTATCATCCCTACGAGCAGTACTTC. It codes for CASSLRQRYHPYEQYF.

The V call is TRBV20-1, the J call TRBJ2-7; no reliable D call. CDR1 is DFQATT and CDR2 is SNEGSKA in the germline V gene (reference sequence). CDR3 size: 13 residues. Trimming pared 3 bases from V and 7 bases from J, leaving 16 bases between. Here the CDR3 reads CSASFHRFGEQYF. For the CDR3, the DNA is TGCAGTGCTAGTTTTCATAGGTTCGGGGAGCAGTACTTC.